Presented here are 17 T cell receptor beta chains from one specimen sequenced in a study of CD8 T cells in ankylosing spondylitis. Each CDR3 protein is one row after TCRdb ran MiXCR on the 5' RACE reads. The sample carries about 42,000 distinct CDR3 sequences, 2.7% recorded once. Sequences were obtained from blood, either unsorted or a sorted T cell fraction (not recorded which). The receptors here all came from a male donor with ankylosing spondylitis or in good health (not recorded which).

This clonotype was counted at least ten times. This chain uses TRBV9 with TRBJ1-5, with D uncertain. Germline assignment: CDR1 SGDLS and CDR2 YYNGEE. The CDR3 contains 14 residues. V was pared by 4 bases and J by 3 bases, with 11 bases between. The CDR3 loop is CASSLGWDNQPQHF. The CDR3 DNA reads TGTGCCAGCAGCCTCGGATGGGACAATCAGCCCCAGCATTTT.

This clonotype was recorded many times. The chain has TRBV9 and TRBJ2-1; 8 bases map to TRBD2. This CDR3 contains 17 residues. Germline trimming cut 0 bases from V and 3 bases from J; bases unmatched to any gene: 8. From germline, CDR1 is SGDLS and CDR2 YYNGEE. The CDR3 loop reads CASSVGGTRGVYNEQFF. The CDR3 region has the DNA TGTGCCAGCAGCGTAGGGGGGACTAGGGGAGTCTACAATGAGCAGTTCTTC.

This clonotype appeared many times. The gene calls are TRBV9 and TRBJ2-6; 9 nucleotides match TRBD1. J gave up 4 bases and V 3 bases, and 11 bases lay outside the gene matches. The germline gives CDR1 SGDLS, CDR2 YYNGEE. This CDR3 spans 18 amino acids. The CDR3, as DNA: TGTGCCAGCAGCGAGCACCTCGGGACAGGGTACGGGGCCAACGTCCTGACTTTC. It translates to CASSEHLGTGYGANVLTF.

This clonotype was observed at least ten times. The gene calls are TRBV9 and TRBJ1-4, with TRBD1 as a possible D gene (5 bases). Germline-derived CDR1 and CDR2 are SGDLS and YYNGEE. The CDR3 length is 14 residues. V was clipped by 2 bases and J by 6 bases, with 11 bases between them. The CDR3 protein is CASSVRLGDEKLFF. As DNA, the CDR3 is TGTGCCAGCAGCGTCCGTCTGGGGGATGAAAAACTGTTTTTT.

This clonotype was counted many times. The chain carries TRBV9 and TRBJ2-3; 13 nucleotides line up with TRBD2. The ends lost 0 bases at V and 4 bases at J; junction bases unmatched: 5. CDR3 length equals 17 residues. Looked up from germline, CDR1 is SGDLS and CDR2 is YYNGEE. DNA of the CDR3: TGTGCCAGCAGCGTAGGAACTAGCGGGAGGGCCGCAGATACGCAGTATTTT. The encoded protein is CASSVGTSGRAADTQYF.

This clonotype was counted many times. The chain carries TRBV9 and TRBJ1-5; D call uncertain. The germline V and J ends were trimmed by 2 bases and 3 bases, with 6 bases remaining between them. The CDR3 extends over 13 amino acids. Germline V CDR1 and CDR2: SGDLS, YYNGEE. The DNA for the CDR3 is TGTGCCAGCAGCGTTCAGGACAATCAGCCCCAGCATTTT. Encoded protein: CASSVQDNQPQHF.

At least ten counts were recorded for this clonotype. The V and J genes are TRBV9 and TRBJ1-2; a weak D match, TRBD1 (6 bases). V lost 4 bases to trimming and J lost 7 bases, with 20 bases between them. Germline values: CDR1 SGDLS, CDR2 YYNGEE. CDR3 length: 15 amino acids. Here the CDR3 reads CASSPGGRDVFGYTF. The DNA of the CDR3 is TGTGCCAGCAGCCCTGGGGGCAGGGACGTCTTTGGCTACACCTTC.

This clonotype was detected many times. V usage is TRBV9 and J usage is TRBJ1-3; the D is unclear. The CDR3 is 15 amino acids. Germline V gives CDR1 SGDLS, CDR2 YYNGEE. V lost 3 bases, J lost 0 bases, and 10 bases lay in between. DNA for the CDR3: TGTGCCAGCAGCGCCCCCGGGATCTCTGGAAACACCATATATTTT. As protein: CASSAPGISGNTIYF.

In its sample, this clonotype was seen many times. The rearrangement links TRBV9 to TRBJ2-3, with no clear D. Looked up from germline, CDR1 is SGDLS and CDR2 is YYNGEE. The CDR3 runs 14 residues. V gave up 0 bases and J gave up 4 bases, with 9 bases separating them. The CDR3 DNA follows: TGTGCCAGCAGCGTAGCTACCCAGGCAGATACGCAGTATTTT. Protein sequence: CASSVATQADTQYF.

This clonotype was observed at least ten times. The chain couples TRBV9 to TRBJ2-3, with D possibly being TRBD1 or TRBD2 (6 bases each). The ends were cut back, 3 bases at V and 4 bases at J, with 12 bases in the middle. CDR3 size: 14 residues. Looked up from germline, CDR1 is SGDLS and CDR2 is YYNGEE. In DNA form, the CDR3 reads TGTGCCAGCAGCGCCCTGGGGGGCGCAGATACGCAGTATTTT. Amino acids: CASSALGGADTQYF. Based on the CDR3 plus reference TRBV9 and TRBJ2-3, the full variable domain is DSGVTQTPKHLITATGQRVTLRCSPRSGDLSVYWYQQSLDQGLQFLIQYYNGEERAKGNILERFSAQQFPDLHSELNLSSLELGDSALYFCASSALGGADTQYFGPGTRLTVL.

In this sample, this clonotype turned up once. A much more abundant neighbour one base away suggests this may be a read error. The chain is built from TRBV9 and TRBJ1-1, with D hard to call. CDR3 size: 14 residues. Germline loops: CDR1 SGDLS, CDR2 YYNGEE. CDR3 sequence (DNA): TGTGCCAGCAGCGCCTCGCTGGCGAACACTAAAGCTTTCTTT. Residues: CASSASLANTKAFF.

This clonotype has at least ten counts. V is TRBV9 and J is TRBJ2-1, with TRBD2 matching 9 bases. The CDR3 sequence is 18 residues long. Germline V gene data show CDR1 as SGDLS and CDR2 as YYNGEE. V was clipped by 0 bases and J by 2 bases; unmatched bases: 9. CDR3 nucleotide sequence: TGTGCCAGCAGCGTAGGTGGTAGCGGGAGCGGGGCCTACAATGAGCAGTTCTTC. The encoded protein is CASSVGGSGSGAYNEQFF.

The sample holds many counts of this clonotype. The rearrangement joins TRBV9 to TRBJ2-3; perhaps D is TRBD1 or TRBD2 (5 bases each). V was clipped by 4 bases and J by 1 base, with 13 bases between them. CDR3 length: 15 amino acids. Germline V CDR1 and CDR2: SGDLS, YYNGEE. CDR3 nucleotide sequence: TGTGCCAGCAGCTTCCGGGGCGATGGCACAGATACGCAGTATTTT. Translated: CASSFRGDGTDTQYF.

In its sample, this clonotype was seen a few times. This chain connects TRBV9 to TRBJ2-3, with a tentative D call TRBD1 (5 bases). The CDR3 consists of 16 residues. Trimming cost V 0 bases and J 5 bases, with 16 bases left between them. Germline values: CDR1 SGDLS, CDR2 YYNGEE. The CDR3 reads CASSVAGPESIDTQYF. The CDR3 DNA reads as TGTGCCAGCAGCGTAGCAGGGCCCGAATCCATAGATACGCAGTATTTT.

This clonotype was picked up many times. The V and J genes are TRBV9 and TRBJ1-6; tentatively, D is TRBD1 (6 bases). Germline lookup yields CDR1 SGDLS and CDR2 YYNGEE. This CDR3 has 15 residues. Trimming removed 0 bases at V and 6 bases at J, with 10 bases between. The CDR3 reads CASSVEGGSNSPLHF. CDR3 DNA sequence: TGTGCCAGCAGCGTAGAGGGGGGCTCTAATTCACCCCTCCACTTT.

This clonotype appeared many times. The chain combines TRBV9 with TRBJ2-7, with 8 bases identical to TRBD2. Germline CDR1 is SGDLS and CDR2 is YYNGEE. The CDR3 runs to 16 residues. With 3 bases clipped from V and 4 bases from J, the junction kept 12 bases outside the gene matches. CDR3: CASSAAQQAGVYEQYF. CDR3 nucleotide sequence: TGTGCCAGCAGCGCGGCCCAGCAAGCGGGAGTGTACGAGCAGTACTTC.

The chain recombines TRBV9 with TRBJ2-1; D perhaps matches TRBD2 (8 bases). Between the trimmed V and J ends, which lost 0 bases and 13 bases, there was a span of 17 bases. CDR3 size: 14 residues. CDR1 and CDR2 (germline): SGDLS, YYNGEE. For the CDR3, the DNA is TGTGCCAGCAGCGTAGCGGGAGGGGGCTGGGGTCAGTTCTTC. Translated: CASSVAGGGWGQFF. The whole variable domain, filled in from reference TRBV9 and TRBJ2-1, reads DSGVTQTPKHLITATGQRVTLRCSPRSGDLSVYWYQQSLDQGLQFLIQYYNGEERAKGNILERFSAQQFPDLHSELNLSSLELGDSALYFCASSVAGGGWGQFFGPGTRLTVL.